This record covers a single T cell receptor (beta chain). The V gene's germline CDR1 is SQVTM and CDR2 ANQGSEA. The CDR3 totals 17 residues. TCR beta cDNA was made by 5'RACE template switching with UMIs. Reanalyzing the 5' RACE reads, TCRdb keeps one entry per CDR3 protein, without DNA. This sample's table has 500,000 or so distinct CDR3 sequences. These data come from a study of T cells expressing NK-cell markers. The V gene is TRBV29-1, the J gene TRBJ2-7; the TCRdb call, TRBD1, lacks DNA for checking. Sequencing used blood T cells: a sorted CD56 or NKG2C T cell subset, CD4+ or CD8+ T cells, or bulk PBMC T cells (not recorded which). This TCR was recovered from a young man in good health. The CDR3 reads CSVEEITGTAKSYEQYF.